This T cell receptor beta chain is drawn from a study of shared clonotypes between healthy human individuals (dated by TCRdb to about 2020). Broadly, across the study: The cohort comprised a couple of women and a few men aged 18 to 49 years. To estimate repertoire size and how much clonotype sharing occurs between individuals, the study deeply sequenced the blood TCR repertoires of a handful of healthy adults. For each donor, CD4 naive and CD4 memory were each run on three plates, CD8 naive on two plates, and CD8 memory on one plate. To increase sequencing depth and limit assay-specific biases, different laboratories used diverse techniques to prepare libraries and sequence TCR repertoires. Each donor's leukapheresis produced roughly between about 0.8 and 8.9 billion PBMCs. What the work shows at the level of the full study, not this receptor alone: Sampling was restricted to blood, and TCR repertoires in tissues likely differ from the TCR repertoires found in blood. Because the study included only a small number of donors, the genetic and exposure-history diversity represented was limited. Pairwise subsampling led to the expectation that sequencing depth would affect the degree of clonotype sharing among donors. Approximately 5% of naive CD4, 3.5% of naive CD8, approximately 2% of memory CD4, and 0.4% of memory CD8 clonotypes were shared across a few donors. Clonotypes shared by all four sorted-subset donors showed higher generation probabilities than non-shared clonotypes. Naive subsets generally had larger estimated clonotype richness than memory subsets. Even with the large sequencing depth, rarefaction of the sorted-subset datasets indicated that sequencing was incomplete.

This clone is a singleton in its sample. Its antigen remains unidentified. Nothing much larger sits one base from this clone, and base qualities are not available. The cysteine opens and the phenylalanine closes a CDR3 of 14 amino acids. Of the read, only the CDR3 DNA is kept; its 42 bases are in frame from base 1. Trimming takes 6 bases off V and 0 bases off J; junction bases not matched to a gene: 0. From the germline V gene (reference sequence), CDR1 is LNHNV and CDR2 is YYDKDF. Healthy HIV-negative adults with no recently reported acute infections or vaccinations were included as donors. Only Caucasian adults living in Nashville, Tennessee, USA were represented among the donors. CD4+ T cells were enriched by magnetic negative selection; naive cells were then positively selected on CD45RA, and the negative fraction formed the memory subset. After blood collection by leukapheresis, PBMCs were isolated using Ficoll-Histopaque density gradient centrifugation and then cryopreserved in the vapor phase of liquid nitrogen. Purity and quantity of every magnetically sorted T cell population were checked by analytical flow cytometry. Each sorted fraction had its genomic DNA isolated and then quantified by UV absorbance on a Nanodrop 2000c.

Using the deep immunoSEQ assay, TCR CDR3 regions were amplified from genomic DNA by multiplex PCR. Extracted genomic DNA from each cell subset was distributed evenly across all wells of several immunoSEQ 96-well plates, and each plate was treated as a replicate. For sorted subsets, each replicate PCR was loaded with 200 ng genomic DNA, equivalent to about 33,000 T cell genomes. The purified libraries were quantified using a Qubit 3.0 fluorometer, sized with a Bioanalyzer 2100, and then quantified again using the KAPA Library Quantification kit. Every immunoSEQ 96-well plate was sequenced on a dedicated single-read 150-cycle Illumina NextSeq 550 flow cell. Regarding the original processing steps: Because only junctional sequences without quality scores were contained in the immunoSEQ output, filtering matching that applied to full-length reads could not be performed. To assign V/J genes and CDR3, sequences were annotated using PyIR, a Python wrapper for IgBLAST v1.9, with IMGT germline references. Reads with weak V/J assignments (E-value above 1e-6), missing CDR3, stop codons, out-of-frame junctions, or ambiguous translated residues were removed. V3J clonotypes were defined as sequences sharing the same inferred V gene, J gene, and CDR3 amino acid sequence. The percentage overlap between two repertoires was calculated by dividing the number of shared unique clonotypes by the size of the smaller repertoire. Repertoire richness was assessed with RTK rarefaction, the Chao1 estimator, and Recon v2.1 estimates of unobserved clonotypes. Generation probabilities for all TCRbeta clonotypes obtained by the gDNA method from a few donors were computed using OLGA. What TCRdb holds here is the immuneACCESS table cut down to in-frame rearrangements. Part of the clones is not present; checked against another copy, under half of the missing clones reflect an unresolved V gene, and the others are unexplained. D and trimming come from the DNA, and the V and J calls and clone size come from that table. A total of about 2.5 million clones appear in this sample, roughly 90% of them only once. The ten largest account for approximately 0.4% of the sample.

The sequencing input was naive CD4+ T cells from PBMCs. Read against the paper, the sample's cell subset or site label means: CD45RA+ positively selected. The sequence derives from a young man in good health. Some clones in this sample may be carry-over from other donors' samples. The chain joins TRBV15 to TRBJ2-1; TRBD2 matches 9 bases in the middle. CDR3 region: CATRRGGSYNEQFF. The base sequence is TGTGCCACCAGGCGGGGGGGCTCCTACAATGAGCAGTTCTTC.